This TCR beta chain appears in the sequencing data of a study of breast tumors, draining lymph nodes, adjacent tissues. Findings and caveats of the study: That most tumor T cells come from lymph nodes remained unproven. Compared with lymph nodes, tumors were less diverse; compared with nontumor tissue, more.

The CDR3 consists of 14 residues. Trimming removed 3 bases from V and 6 bases from J; junction bases left unmatched: 5. CDR1 is SGDLS, CDR2 YYNGEE, per germline. This clonotype came up many times. Antigen: not known. The lymph nodes were axillary draining lymph nodes from breast cancer patients. TCRdb reprocessed the multiplex PCR reads with MiXCR, giving one entry per CDR3 protein. The sample has 150,000 or so distinct CDR3 sequences, roughly 35% seen once. This chain uses TRBV9 with TRBJ2-7; 11 nucleotides match TRBD1. The TCR was taken from a female donor with breast cancer. Some clones in this sample may be carry-over from other donors' samples. The sample taken for sequencing was axillary lymph node tissue. The CDR3 bases are TGTGCCAGCAGCGACACCGGGACAGGGGGCGAGCAGTACTTC. Translated, it gives CASSDTGTGGEQYF.